What follows are 7 T cell receptor beta chains derived from one specimen sequenced in a study of Tregs in tolerant kidney transplant recipients. Profiling relied on immunoSEQ multiplex PCR, and the TCRdb table lists in-frame clones only, not all of them. The table includes 75,000 to 80,000 clones, approximately 89% detected once. The sequencing used Tregs from blood, collected before the transplant. The receptors derive from a human donor who received a combined kidney and bone marrow transplant.

The chain links TRBV10-3 to TRBJ2-3; the match to TRBD2 covers 9 bases. The length of the CDR3 is 14 residues. J lost 6 bases, V lost 5 bases, and 6 bases had no gene match. Per germline, CDR1 ENHRY and CDR2 SYGVKD. This chain's CDR3 is CAISLAGYGDTQYF. The CDR3 nucleotides are TGTGCCATCAGTCTAGCGGGATACGGGGATACGCAGTATTTT.

This clone was seen just once. The rearrangement uses TRBV7-4 and TRBJ2-7; perhaps TRBD1 as D (6 bases). This CDR3 spans 17 amino acids. Germline V gives CDR1 SGHVT, CDR2 SQSDAQ. V was pared by 0 bases and J by 2 bases, with 17 bases between. CDR3 protein: CASSLAVETGWPYEQYF. CDR3 bases: TGTGCCAGCAGCTTAGCAGTTGAAACAGGGTGGCCCTACGAGCAGTACTTC. The full variable domain, completed using reference TRBV7-4 and TRBJ2-7, is GAGVSQSPRYKVAKRGRDVALRCDSISGHVTLYWYRQTLGQGSEVLTYSQSDAQRDKSGRPSGRFSAERPERSVSTLKIQRTEQGDSAVYLCASSLAVETGWPYEQYFGPGTRLTVT.

The chain has TRBV9 and TRBJ1-3; D is undetermined. The CDR3 has 14 residues. Germline CDR1 is SGDLS and CDR2 is YYNGEE. Trimming cost V 2 bases and J 7 bases, with 13 bases left between them. CDR3 coding DNA: TGTGCCAGCAGCGTTGAAAGGTCACAGAACACCATATATTTT. Translated, it gives CASSVERSQNTIYF.

The chain joins TRBV25-1 to TRBJ1-1; 7 positions agree with TRBD1. J gave up 11 bases and V 6 bases, and 6 bases lay outside the gene matches. CDR3 length: 11 amino acids. Germline V gene data show CDR1 as MGHDK and CDR2 as SYGVNS. CDR3 coding DNA: TGTGCCAGCAGCCAACAGGGGTCGGCTTTCTTT. It codes for CASSQQGSAFF.

V usage is TRBV11-2 and J usage is TRBJ2-1; 12 positions match TRBD2. The trim removed 5 bases at V and 3 bases at J, leaving 5 bases unmatched. Germline-derived CDR1 and CDR2 are SGHAT and FQNNGV. The CDR3 contains 16 residues. The CDR3: CASSDRTSGNYNEQFF. The CDR3 DNA reads as TGTGCCAGCAGCGACCGGACTAGCGGGAACTACAATGAGCAGTTCTTC.

This sequence joins TRBV19 and TRBJ2-1; 9 bases match TRBD2. The V segment lost 4 bases and the J segment 0 bases; nucleotides outside the gene matches: 4. The CDR3 spans 16 residues. Per the germline V gene, CDR1 is LNHDA and CDR2 is SQIVND (reference sequence). CDR3 bases: TGTGCCAGTAGTAGGGCGGGAGGGAGCTCCTACAATGAGCAGTTCTTC. Translated, it gives CASSRAGGSSYNEQFF.

V gene TRBV7-2 combines with J gene TRBJ2-7; D not resolved. Trimming removed 1 base from V and 1 base from J, with 11 bases in between. The CDR3 is 15 residues long. The germline CDR1 and CDR2 sequences are SGHTA and FQGNSA. CDR3 coding DNA: TGTGCCAGCAGCTTAGAGAAGGCCTTATCCTACGAGCAGTACTTC. Its protein product is CASSLEKALSYEQYF.